Below are 14 T cell receptor beta chains sequenced from a single sample in a study of a mutant IDH1 vaccine in newly diagnosed glioma. No antigens are known for them. The table came from immunoSEQ multiplex PCR; TCRdb's copy has only in-frame clones and leaves some out. The data contain around 60,000 clones, roughly 80% of them singletons. Described time point: week 35, safety follow-up. Topical imiquimod accompanied each vaccine dose, which consisted of 300 ug of mutant IDH1 20-mer peptide. Sequences were derived from PBMCs, sampled from a glioma patient whose treatment included an IDH1 peptide vaccine. The source of these receptors is a man aged 25 to 40 with glioma.

This chain connects TRBV5-6 to TRBJ1-6, with unresolved D. There are 16 residues in the CDR3. V shed 4 bases and J shed 0 bases, with 11 bases lying between them. The germline V gene encodes CDR1 SGHDT and CDR2 YYEEEE. In nucleotides, the CDR3 is TGTGCCAGCAGCCCGGACCTTAGCTCCTATAATTCACCCCTCCACTTT. Residues: CASSPDLSSYNSPLHF. Combining the CDR3 with reference TRBV5-6 and TRBJ1-6 gives the whole variable domain DAGVTQSPTHLIKTRGQQVTLRCSPKSGHDTVSWYQQALGQGPQFIFQYYEEEERQRGNFPDRFSGHQFPNYSSELNVNALLLGDSALYLCASSPDLSSYNSPLHFGNGTRLTVT.

This chain joins TRBV7-9 and TRBJ1-6, with no clear D. The CDR3 loop spans 12 amino acids. Germline lookup yields CDR1 SEHNR and CDR2 FQNEAQ (reference sequence). Trimming removed 3 bases from V and 8 bases from J, with 5 bases in between. CDR3 region: CASSLGYSPLHF. The CDR3 bases are TGTGCCAGCAGCTTGGGATATTCACCCCTCCACTTT. Using reference TRBV7-9 and TRBJ1-6 for the parts outside the CDR3, the full variable domain is DTGVSQNPRHKITKRGQNVTFRCDPISEHNRLYWYRQTLGQGPEFLTYFQNEAQLEKSRLLSDRFSAERPKGSFSTLEIQRTEQGDSAMYLCASSLGYSPLHFGNGTRLTVT.

CDR3 in amino acids: CASSLAGGYEQYF. In DNA, the CDR3 is TGTGCCAGCAGCTTAGCGGGGGGCTACGAGCAGTACTTC. The V gene is TRBV7-6, the J gene TRBJ2-7; D is perhaps TRBD2 (6 bases). V was clipped by 0 bases and J by 3 bases, with 6 bases between them. Germline values: CDR1 SGHVS, CDR2 FNYEAQ. The CDR3 runs 13 residues.

This clone was seen more than once but under ten times. The V call is TRBV6-6, the J call TRBJ1-1; D remains unclear. Germline V gives CDR1 MNHNY, CDR2 SVGAGI (reference sequence). The V and J ends lost 7 bases and 1 base respectively, with 7 bases between them. CDR3 length equals 12 residues. CDR3 amino acids: CASMAGNTEAFF. The DNA of the CDR3 is TGTGCCAGCATGGCGGGGAACACTGAAGCTTTCTTT.

The CDR3 nucleotides are TGTGCCAGCAGTCCTCCGGGGGGAATTACTGAAGCTTTCTTT. Amino acids: CASSPPGGITEAFF. This rearrangement joins TRBV6-6 to TRBJ1-1; weak D call: TRBD1 (5 bases). This CDR3 spans 14 amino acids. Germline V gives CDR1 MNHNY, CDR2 SVGAGI (reference sequence). The ends were cut back, 5 bases at V and 5 bases at J, with 15 bases in the middle.

The chain links TRBV2 to TRBJ1-2; no definite D call. With 8 bases removed from V and 1 base from J, the gap between germline ends came to 26 bases. This CDR3 has 18 residues. CDR1 is SNHLY, CDR2 FYNNEI, per germline. As DNA, the CDR3 is TGTGCCAGCCGTTCACCGGAGACGGCCGGGAATTTTAACTATGGCTACACCTTC. This gives the protein CASRSPETAGNFNYGYTF. The full variable domain, rest sourced from reference TRBV2 and TRBJ1-2, is EPEVTQTPSHQVTQMGQEVILRCVPISNHLYFYWYRQILGQKVEFLVSFYNNEISEKSEIFDDQFSVERPDGSNFTLKIRSTKLEDSAMYFCASRSPETAGNFNYGYTFGSGTRLTVV.

This chain joins TRBV6-4 and TRBJ2-2; tentative D call: TRBD1 (6 bases). V shed 9 bases and J shed 6 bases, with 23 bases lying between them. Germline loops: CDR1 MRHNA, CDR2 SNTAGT. This CDR3 has 16 amino acids. The CDR3 DNA reads TGTGCCAGACCTAAGGTCAGGCAGGGGTTGGCCGGGGAGCTGTTTTTT. Protein: CARPKVRQGLAGELFF.

V usage is TRBV6-4 and J usage is TRBJ1-1; D is unresolved. The ends were cut back, 5 bases at V and 0 bases at J, with 7 bases in the middle. The CDR3 covers 13 residues. Per the germline V gene, CDR1 is MRHNA and CDR2 is SNTAGT. Here the CDR3 reads CASSIKLNTEAFF. DNA of the CDR3: TGTGCCAGCAGTATAAAGTTGAACACTGAAGCTTTCTTT.

The rearrangement links TRBV5-6 to TRBJ1-6, with 9 nucleotides matching TRBD1. The V segment lost 3 bases and the J segment 9 bases; nucleotides outside the gene matches: 7. The germline V gene encodes CDR1 SGHDT and CDR2 YYEEEE. There are 15 residues in the CDR3. The CDR3 loop is CASSSDRGVGSPLHF. DNA of the CDR3: TGTGCCAGCAGCTCGGACAGGGGCGTGGGTTCACCCCTCCACTTT.

The chain uses TRBV6-4 and TRBJ2-7, with D perhaps given as TRBD1 or TRBD2 (5 bases each). The CDR3 totals 13 residues. The V end was cut by 6 bases, the J end by 3 bases, with 12 bases between. From germline, CDR1 is MRHNA and CDR2 SNTAGT. CDR3 coding DNA: TGTGCCAGCAGCGAGGGGTCGAACTACGAGCAGTACTTC. Protein sequence: CASSEGSNYEQYF.

The genes are TRBV7-2 and TRBJ1-2, with 7 bases fitting TRBD1. V dropped 5 bases and J dropped 0; count of bases not matched to a gene: 12. The V gene's germline CDR1 is SGHTA and CDR2 FQGNSA. The CDR3 length is 17 residues. The CDR3 sequence: CASSPDLRTGSNYGYTF. The CDR3 nucleotides read TGTGCCAGCAGCCCAGATCTCAGGACAGGTTCTAACTATGGCTACACCTTC. Using reference TRBV7-2 and TRBJ1-2 for the parts outside the CDR3, the full variable domain is GAGVSQSPSNKVTEKGKDVELRCDPISGHTALYWYRQSLGQGLEFLIYFQGNSAPDKSGLPSDRFSAERTGGSVSTLTIQRTQQEDSAVYLCASSPDLRTGSNYGYTFGSGTRLTVV.

This clone was seen once. An end of the junction does not agree with germline; a read error may underlie this. Here the CDR3 reads CASSLGQGGGNTEAFF. The CDR3 DNA reads TGCGCCAGCAGTTTGGGACAGGGGGGAGGAAACACTGAAGCTTTCTTT. The chain recombines TRBV5-1 with TRBJ1-1; 11 positions agree with TRBD1. This CDR3 comprises 16 residues. Germline CDR1 SGHRS, CDR2 YFSETQ.

J is TRBJ1-4 and V is TRBV19; 7 nucleotides line up with TRBD1. The CDR3 is 15 residues long. Germline CDR1 LNHDA, CDR2 SQIVND (reference sequence). The trim removed 4 bases at V and 3 bases at J, leaving 5 bases unmatched. CDR3 nucleotide sequence: TGTGCCAGTAGTACCAGGGGGGGATCTAATGAAAAACTGTTTTTT. Protein sequence: CASSTRGGSNEKLFF.

In this sample, this clone turned up once. This sequence joins TRBV4-1 and TRBJ1-2, with TRBD1 matching over 7 bases. V lost 0 bases and J lost 5; bases outside the gene matches: 0. Germline lookup yields CDR1 MGHRA and CDR2 YSYEKL. The CDR3 loop spans 13 amino acids. The DNA for the CDR3 is TGCGCCAGCAGCCAAGAACAGGGGTATGGCTACACCTTC. This sequence encodes CASSQEQGYGYTF.